This T cell receptor (beta chain) was observed in a study of metastatic and nonmetastatic thyroid tumors. General study points: Benign nodules reportedly had significantly lower TCR beta diversity than malignant thyroid tumors in blood and tumor.

The CDR3 has 14 residues. V dropped 2 bases and J dropped 4 bases, with 15 bases sitting between them. Germline assignment: CDR1 DFQATT and CDR2 SNEGSKA (reference sequence). TCRdb reassembled clones from the PCR reads with MiXCR. The sample shows roughly 3,800 clones, about 30% of them seen only once. Patients were all untreated before their thyroid surgery. As to this clone: Its antigen is unidentified.

V and J are TRBV20-1 and TRBJ2-7, with D possibly being TRBD1 or TRBD2 (6 bases each). Source material: adjacent normal tissue. This receptor was obtained from a female donor with papillary thyroid cancer or a benign thyroid nodule (not recorded which). Some clones in this sample may be carry-over from other donors' samples. The CDR3 is CSARPRGAQYEQYF. The CDR3 region has the DNA TGCAGTGCTAGACCTAGGGGGGCACAGTACGAGCAGTACTTC.